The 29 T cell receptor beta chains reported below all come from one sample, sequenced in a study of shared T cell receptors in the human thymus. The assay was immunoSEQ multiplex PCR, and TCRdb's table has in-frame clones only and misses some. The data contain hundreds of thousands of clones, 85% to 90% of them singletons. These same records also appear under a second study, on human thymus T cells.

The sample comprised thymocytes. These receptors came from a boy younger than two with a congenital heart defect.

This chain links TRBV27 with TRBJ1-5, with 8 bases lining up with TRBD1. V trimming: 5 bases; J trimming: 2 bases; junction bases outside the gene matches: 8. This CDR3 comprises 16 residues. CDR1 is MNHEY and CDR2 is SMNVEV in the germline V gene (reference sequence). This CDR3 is CASSPQGALGNQPQHF. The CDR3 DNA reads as TGTGCCAGCAGTCCCCAGGGGGCGCTTGGCAATCAGCCCCAGCATTTT.

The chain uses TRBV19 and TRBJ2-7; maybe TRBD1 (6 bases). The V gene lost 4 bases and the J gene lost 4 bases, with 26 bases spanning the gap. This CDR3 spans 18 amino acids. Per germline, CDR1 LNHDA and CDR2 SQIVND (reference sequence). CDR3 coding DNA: TGTGCCAGTAGTAGAACGCCAACAGGGAGCTCACGGTATTACGAGCAGTACTTC. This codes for CASSRTPTGSSRYYEQYF.

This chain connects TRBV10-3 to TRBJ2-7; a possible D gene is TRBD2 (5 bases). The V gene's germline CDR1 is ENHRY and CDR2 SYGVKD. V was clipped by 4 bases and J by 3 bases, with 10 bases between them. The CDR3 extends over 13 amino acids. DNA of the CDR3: TGTGCCATCAGTGGTGCCGGAGGCTACGAGCAGTACTTC. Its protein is CAISGAGGYEQYF.

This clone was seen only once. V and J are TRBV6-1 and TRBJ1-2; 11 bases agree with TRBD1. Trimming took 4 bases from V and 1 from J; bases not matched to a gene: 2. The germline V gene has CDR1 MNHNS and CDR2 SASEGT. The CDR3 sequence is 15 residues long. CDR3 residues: CASSGGQGGNYGYTF. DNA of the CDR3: TGTGCCAGCAGTGGGGGACAGGGGGGTAACTATGGCTACACCTTC.

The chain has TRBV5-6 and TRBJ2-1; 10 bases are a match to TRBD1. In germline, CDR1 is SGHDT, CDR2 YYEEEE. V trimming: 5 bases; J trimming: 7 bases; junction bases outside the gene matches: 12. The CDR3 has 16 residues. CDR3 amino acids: CASRPTGTGVSNEQFF. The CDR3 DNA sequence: TGTGCCAGCAGACCAACCGGGACAGGGGTTTCAAATGAGCAGTTCTTC.

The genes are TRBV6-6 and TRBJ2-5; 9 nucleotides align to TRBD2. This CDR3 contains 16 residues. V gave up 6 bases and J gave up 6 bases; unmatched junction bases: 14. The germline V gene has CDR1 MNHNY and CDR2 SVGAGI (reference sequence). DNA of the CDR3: TGTGCCAGCAGCGATAGCGGGAGTCCCCTCCCGAAGACCCAGTACTTC. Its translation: CASSDSGSPLPKTQYF.

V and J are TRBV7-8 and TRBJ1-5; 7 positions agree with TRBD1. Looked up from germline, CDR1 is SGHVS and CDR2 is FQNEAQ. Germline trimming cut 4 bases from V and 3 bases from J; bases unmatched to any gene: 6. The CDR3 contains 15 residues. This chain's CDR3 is CASSCDRANNQPQHF. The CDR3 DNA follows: TGTGCCAGCAGCTGTGACAGGGCCAACAATCAGCCCCAGCATTTT.

CDR3 region: CASRIQGKRSTDTQYF. The CDR3, as DNA: TGTGCCAGCAGGATACAGGGCAAGCGTAGCACAGATACGCAGTATTTT. The chain links TRBV6-4 to TRBJ2-3, with D tentatively TRBD1 (6 bases). V lost 6 bases, J lost 0 bases, and 16 bases lay in between. CDR3 length equals 16 residues. Germline-derived CDR1 and CDR2 are MRHNA and SNTAGT.

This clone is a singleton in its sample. CDR3 bases: TGTGCCAGCAGTCCGGGACTAGCGGGAGGTTCCTACAATGAGCAGTTCTTC. Translating it yields CASSPGLAGGSYNEQFF. The chain uses TRBV27 and TRBJ2-1; 15 bases align to TRBD2. The CDR3 spans 17 residues. The V gene end was trimmed by 5 bases and the J gene end by 1 base; junction bases not matched to a gene: 3. Germline CDR1 is MNHEY and CDR2 is SMNVEV (reference sequence).

CDR3 amino acids: CAITGFPNQPQHF. The CDR3 DNA reads TGTGCCATCACAGGGTTCCCCAATCAGCCCCAGCATTTT. The chain joins TRBV28 to TRBJ1-5; weak D call: TRBD1 (6 bases). CDR1 is MDHEN, CDR2 SYDVKM, per germline. This CDR3 comprises 13 residues. V lost 10 bases and J 3 bases, leaving 13 bases between the germline ends.

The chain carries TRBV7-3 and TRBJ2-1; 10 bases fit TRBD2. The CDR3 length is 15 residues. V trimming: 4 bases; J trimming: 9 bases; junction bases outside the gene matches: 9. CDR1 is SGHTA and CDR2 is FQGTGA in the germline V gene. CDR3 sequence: CASSSPGTSDGEQFF. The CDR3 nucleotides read TGTGCCAGCAGCTCCCCCGGGACTAGCGATGGTGAGCAGTTCTTC.

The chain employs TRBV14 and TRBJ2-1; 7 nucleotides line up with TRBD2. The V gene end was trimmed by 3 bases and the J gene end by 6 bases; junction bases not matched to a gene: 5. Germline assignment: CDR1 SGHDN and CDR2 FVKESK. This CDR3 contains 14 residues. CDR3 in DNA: TGTGCCAGCAGCCACGGACTAGAATGCAATGAGCAGTTCTTC. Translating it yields CASSHGLECNEQFF.

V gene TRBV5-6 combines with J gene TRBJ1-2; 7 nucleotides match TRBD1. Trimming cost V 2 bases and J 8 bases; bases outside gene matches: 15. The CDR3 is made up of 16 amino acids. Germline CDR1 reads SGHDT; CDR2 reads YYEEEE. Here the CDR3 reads CASSLVPTTGLKGYTF. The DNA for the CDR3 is TGTGCCAGCAGCTTAGTCCCGACGACAGGGTTGAAAGGCTACACCTTC.

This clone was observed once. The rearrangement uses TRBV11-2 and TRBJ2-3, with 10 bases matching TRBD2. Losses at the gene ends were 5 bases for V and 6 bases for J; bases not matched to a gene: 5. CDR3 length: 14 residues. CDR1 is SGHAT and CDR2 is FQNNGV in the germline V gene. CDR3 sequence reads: CASSMGLANDTQYF. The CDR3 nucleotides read TGTGCCAGCAGCATGGGACTAGCGAACGATACGCAGTATTTT.

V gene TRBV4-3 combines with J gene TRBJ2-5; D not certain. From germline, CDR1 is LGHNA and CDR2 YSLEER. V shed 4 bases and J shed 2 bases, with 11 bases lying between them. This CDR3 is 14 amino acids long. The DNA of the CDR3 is TGCGCCAGCAGCCTCTGGAGCCATCAAGAGACCCAGTACTTC. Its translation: CASSLWSHQETQYF.

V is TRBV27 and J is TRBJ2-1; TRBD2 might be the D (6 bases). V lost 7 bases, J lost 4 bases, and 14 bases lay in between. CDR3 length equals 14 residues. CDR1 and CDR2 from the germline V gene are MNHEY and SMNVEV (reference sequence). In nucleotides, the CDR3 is TGTGCCAGCAAGGGGTGCGCGGGATACAATGAGCAGTTCTTC. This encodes CASKGCAGYNEQFF.

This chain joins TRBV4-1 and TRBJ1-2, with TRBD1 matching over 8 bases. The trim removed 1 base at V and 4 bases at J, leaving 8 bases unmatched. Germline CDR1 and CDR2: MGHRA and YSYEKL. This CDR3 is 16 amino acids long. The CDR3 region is CASSQAIRGRFYGYTF. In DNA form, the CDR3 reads TGCGCCAGCAGCCAAGCCATCAGGGGGCGCTTCTATGGCTACACCTTC.

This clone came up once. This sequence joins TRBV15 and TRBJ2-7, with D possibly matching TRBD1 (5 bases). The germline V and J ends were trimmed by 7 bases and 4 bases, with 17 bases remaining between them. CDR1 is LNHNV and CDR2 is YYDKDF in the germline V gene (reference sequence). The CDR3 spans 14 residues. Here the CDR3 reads CATMASRDPYEQYF. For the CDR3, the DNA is TGTGCCACCATGGCGTCCAGGGATCCTTACGAGCAGTACTTC.

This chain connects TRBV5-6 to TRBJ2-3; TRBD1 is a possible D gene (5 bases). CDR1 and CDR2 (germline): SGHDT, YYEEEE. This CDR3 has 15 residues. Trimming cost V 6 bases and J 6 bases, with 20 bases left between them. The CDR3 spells CASKIRGDLGDTQYF. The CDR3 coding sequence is TGTGCCAGCAAAATTAGGGGTGACCTCGGGGATACGCAGTATTTT.

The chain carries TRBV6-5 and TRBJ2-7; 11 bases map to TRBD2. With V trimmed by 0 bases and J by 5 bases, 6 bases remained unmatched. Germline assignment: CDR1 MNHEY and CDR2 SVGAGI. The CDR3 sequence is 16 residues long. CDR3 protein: CASSYSSTSGSHEQYF. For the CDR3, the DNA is TGTGCCAGCAGTTACTCGAGCACTAGCGGGAGTCACGAGCAGTACTTC.

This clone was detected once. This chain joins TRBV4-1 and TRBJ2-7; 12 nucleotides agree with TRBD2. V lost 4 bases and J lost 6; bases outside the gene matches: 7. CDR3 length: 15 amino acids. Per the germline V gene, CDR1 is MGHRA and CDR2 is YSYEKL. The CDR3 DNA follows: TGCGCCAGCAGCCCTCGGCCGACTAGCGGGAGCGAGCAGTACTTC. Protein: CASSPRPTSGSEQYF.

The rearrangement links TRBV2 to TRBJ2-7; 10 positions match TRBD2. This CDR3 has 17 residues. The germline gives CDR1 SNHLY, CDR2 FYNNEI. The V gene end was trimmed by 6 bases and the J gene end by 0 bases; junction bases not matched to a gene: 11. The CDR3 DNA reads TGTGCCAGCAGCGCCCTAGCGGGAGCTATAGACTCCTACGAGCAGTACTTC. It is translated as CASSALAGAIDSYEQYF. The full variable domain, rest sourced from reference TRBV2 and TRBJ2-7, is EPEVTQTPSHQVTQMGQEVILRCVPISNHLYFYWYRQILGQKVEFLVSFYNNEISEKSEIFDDQFSVERPDGSNFTLKIRSTKLEDSAMYFCASSALAGAIDSYEQYFGPGTRLTVT.

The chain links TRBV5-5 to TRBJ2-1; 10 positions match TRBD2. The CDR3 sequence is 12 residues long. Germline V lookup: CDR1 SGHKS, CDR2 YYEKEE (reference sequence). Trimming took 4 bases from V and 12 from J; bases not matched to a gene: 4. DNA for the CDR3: TGTGCCAGCAGCCCAATAGCGGGAGGGCAGTTCTTC. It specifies CASSPIAGGQFF.

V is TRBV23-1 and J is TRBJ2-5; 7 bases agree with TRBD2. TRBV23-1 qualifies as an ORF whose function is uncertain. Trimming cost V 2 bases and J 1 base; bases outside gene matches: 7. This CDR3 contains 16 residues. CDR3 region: CASSQSPERGQETQYF. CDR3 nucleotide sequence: TGCGCCAGCAGTCAAAGCCCAGAGCGGGGCCAAGAGACCCAGTACTTC.

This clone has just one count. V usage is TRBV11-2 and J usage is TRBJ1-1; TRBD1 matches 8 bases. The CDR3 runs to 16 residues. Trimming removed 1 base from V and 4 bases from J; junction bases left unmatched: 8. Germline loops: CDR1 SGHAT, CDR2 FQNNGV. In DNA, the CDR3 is TGTGCCAGCAGCTTAGGACAGGGGCCCCGGGGCACTGAAGCTTTCTTT. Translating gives CASSLGQGPRGTEAFF.

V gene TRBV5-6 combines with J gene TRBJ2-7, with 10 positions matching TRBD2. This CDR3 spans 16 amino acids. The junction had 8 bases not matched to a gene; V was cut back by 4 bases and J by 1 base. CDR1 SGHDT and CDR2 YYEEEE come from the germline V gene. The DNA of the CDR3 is TGTGCCAGCAGCGCCAACAAACTAGCGGGGTCCTACGAGCAGTACTTC. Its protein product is CASSANKLAGSYEQYF.

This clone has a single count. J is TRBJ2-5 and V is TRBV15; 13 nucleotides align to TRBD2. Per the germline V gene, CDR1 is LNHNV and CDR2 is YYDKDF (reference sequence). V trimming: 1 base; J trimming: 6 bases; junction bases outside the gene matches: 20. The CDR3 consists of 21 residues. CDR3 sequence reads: CATSRVNRQGKGTSGDKTQYF. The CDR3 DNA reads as TGTGCCACCAGCAGAGTAAATCGGCAGGGAAAGGGGACTAGCGGGGATAAGACCCAGTACTTC.

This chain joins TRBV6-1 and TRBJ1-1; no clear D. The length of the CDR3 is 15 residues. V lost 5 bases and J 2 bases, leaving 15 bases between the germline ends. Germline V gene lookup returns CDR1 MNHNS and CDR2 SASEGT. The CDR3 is CASSLTRGSNTEAFF. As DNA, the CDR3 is TGTGCCAGCAGTCTAACCCGGGGATCAAACACTGAAGCTTTCTTT.

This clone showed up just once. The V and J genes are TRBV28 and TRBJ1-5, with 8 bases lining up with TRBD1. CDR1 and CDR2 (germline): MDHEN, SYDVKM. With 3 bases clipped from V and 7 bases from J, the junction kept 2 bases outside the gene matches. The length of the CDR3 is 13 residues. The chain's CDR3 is CASSFSGGQPQHF. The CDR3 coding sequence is TGTGCCAGCAGTTTCTCAGGGGGCCAGCCCCAGCATTTT.